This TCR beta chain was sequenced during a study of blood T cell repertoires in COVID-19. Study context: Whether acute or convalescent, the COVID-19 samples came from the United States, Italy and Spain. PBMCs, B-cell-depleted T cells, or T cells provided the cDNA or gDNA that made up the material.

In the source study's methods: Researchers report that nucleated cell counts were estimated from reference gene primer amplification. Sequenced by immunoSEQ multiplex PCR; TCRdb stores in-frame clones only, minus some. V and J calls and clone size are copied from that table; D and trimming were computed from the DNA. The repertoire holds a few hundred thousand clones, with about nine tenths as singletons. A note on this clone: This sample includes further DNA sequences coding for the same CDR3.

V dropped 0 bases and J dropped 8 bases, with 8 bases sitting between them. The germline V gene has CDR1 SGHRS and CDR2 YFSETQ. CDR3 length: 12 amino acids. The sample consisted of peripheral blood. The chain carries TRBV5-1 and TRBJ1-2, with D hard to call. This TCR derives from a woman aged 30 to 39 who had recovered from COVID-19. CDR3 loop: CASSLEGEGYTF. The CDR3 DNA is TGCGCCAGCAGCTTGGAGGGAGAGGGCTACACCTTC.